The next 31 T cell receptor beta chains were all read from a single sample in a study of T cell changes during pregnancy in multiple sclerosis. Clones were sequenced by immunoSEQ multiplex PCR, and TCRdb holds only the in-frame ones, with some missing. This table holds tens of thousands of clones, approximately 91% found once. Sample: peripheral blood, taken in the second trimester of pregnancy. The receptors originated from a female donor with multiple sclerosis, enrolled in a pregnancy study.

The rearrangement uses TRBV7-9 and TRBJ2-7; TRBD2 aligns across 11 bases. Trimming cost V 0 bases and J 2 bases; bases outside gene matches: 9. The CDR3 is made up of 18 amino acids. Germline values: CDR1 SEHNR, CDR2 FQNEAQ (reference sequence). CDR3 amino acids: CASSLARTSGGTPYEQYF. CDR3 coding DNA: TGTGCCAGCAGCTTAGCGCGTACTAGCGGGGGTACGCCCTACGAGCAGTACTTC.

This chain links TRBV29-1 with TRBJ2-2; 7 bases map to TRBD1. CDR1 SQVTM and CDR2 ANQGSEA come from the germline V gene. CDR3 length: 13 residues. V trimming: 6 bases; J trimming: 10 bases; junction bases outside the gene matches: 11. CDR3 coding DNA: TGCAGCGTCCGGACAGGATGGAAAGCGGAGCTGTTTTTT. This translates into CSVRTGWKAELFF.

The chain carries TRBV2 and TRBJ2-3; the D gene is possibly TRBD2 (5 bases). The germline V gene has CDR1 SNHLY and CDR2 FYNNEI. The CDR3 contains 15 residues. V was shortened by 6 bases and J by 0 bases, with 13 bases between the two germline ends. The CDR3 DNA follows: TGTGCCAGCAGCGGCGGCGCGGGTAGCACAGATACGCAGTATTTT. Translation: CASSGGAGSTDTQYF. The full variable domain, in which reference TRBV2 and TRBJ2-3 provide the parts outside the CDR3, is EPEVTQTPSHQVTQMGQEVILRCVPISNHLYFYWYRQILGQKVEFLVSFYNNEISEKSEIFDDQFSVERPDGSNFTLKIRSTKLEDSAMYFCASSGGAGSTDTQYFGPGTRLTVL.

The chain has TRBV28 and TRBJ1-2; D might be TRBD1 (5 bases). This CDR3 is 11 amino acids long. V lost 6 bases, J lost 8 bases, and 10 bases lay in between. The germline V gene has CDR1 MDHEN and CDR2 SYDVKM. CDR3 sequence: CASSLRAGYTF. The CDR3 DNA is TGTGCCAGCAGCCTCAGGGCCGGCTACACCTTC.

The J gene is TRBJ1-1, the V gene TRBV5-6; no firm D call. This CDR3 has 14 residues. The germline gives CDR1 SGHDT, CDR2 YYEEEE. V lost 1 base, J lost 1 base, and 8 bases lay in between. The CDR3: CASSLISGNTEAFF. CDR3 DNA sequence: TGTGCCAGCAGCTTGATCAGTGGGAACACTGAAGCTTTCTTT.

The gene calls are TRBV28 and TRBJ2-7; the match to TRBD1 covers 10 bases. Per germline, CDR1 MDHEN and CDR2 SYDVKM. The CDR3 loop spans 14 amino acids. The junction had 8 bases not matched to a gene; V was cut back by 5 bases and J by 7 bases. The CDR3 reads CASSGRTGGWEQYF. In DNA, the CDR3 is TGTGCCAGCAGTGGCCGGACAGGGGGTTGGGAGCAGTACTTC.

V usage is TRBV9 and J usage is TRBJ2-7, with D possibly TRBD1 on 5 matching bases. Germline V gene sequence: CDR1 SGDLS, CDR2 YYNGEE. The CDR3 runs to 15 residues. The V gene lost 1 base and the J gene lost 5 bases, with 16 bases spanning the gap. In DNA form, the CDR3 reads TGTGCCAGCAGCGTACAGGGAAGGGATCGTGACGAGCAGTACTTC. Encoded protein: CASSVQGRDRDEQYF.

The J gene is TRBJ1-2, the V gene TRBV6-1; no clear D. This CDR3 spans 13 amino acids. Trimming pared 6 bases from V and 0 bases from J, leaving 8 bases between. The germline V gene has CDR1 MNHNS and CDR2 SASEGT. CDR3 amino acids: CASSQQANYGYTF. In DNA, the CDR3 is TGTGCCAGCAGCCAACAAGCTAACTATGGCTACACCTTC.

CDR3 amino acids: CASSPTGANEKLFF. The DNA of the CDR3 is TGCGCCAGCAGCCCTACAGGGGCTAATGAAAAACTGTTTTTT. The genes are TRBV5-1 and TRBJ1-4, with 7 nucleotides matching TRBD1. With 4 bases clipped from V and 3 bases from J, the junction kept 3 bases outside the gene matches. From germline, CDR1 is SGHRS and CDR2 YFSETQ. CDR3 length: 14 amino acids.

The CDR3, as DNA: TGTGCCAGCAGCCCAGTAGCAACGGGTCGGGGTGAGCAGTTCTTC. Translating it yields CASSPVATGRGEQFF. The chain joins TRBV7-3 to TRBJ2-1, with D perhaps matching TRBD2 (5 bases). This CDR3 spans 15 amino acids. Looked up from germline, CDR1 is SGHTA and CDR2 is FQGTGA. Trimming took off 5 bases at V and 9 bases at J, with 20 bases between the two ends.

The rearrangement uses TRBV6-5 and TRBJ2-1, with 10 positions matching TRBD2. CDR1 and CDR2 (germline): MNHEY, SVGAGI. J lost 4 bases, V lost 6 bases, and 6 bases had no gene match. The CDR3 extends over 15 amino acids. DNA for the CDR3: TGTGCCAGCAGCCGCCTAGCGGGGGATTACAATGAGCAGTTCTTC. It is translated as CASSRLAGDYNEQFF.

The CDR3 bases are TGCGCCAGCAGCTTGGAGACAGGGGACACTGAAGCTTTCTTT. It codes for CASSLETGDTEAFF. V is TRBV5-1 and J is TRBJ1-1; 8 bases are shared with TRBD1. Germline V gene data show CDR1 as SGHRS and CDR2 as YFSETQ. This CDR3 is built from 14 residues. The trim removed 0 bases at V and 3 bases at J, leaving 1 base unmatched. The whole variable domain, remainder taken from reference TRBV5-1 and TRBJ1-1, is KAGVTQTPRYLIKTRGQQVTLSCSPISGHRSVSWYQQTPGQGLQFLFEYFSETQRNKGNFPGRFSGRQFSNSRSEMNVSTLELGDSALYLCASSLETGDTEAFFGQGTRLTVV.

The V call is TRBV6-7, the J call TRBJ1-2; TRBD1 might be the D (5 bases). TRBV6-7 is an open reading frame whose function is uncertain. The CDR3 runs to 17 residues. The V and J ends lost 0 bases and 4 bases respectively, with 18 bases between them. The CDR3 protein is CASSYSQRGLPLYGYTF. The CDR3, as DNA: TGTGCCAGCAGTTACTCCCAGCGGGGGTTACCCCTCTATGGCTACACCTTC.

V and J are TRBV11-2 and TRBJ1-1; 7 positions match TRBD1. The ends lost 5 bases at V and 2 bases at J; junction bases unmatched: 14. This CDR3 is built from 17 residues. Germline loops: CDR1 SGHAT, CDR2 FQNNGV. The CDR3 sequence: CASSRQGGGRVNTEAFF. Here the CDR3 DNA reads TGTGCCAGCAGCCGACAGGGAGGTGGAAGGGTTAACACTGAAGCTTTCTTT.

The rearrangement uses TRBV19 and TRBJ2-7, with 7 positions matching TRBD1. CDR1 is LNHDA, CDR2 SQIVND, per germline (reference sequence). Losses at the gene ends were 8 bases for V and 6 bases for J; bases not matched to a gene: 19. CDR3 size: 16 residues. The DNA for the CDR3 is TGTGCCAGTGGCTCCGGGACAGTTGGTCCAGGGGGCGAGCAGTACTTC. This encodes CASGSGTVGPGGEQYF.

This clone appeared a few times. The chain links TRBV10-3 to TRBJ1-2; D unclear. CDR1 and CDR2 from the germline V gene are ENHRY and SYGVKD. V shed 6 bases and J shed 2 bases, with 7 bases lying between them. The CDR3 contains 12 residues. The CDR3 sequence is CAISGVNYGYTF. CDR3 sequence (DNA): TGTGCCATCAGCGGAGTCAACTATGGCTACACCTTC.

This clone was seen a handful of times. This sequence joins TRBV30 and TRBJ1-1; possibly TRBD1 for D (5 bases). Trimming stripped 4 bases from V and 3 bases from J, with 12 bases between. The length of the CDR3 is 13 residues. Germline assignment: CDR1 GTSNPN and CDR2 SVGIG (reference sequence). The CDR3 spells CAWIPQGYTEAFF. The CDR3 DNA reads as TGTGCCTGGATTCCTCAGGGTTACACTGAAGCTTTCTTT.

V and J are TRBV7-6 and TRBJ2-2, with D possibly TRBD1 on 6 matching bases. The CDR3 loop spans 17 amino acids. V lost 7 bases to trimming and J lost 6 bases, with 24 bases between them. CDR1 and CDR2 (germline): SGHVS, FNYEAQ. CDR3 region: CASTPGPGENIPGELFF. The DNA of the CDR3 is TGTGCCAGCACCCCAGGACCAGGGGAAAATATCCCCGGGGAGCTGTTTTTT.

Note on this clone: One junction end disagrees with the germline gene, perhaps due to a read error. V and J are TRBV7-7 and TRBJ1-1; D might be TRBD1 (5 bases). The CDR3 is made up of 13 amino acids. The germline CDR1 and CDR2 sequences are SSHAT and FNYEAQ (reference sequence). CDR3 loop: CASSSDKNTEAFF. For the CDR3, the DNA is TGTGCTAGCAGCTCGGACAAGAACACTGAAGCTTTCTTT.

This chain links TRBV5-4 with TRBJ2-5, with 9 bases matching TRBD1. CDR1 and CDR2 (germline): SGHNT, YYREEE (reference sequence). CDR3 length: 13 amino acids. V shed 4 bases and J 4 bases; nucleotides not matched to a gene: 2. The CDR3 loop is CASSPTGGETQYF. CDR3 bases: TGTGCCAGCAGCCCGACAGGGGGAGAGACCCAGTACTTC.

CDR3 bases: TGTGCCAGCAGCGGGGGAGGGAAAGCTAATGAAAAACTGTTTTTT. Translating gives CASSGGGKANEKLFF. The rearrangement links TRBV9 to TRBJ1-4; the D is unclear. The germline gives CDR1 SGDLS, CDR2 YYNGEE. There are 15 residues in the CDR3. V was shortened by 3 bases and J by 3 bases, with 12 bases between the two germline ends.

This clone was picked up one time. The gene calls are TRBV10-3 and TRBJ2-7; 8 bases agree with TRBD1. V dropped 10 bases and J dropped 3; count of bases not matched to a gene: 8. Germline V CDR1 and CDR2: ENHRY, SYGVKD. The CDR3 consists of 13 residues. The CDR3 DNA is TGTGCCACGTGCCGGGACAGGTGCTACGAGCAGTACTTC. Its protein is CATCRDRCYEQYF.

The CDR3 loop reads CASSIRWTSGGEGNEQFF. CDR3 sequence (DNA): TGTGCCAGTAGTATAAGGTGGACTAGCGGGGGGGAGGGCAATGAGCAGTTCTTC. The chain recombines TRBV19 with TRBJ2-1; 15 bases line up with TRBD2. The CDR3 spans 18 residues. Trimming at V came to 2 bases and at J to 6 bases, leaving 8 bases not matched to a gene. The germline CDR1 and CDR2 sequences are LNHDA and SQIVND (reference sequence).

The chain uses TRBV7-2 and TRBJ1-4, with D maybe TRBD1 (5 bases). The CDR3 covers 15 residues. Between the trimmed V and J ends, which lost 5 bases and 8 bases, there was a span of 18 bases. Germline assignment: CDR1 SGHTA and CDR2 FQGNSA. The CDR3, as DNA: TGTGCCAGCAGCCACGCGGGGCAGGGAGGGGAAAAACTGTTTTTT. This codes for CASSHAGQGGEKLFF.

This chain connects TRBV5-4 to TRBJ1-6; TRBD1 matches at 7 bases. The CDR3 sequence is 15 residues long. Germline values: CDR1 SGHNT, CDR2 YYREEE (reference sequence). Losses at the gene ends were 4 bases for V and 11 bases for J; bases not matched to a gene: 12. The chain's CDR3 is CASSRSSGTETPLHF. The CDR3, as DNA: TGTGCCAGCAGCCGCTCCTCCGGGACAGAGACACCCCTCCACTTT.

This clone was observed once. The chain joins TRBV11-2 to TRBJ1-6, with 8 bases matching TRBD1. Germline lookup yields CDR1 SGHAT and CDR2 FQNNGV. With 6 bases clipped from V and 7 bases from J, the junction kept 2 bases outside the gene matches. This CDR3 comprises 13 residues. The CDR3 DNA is TGTGCCAGCAGTCGGACAGGGAATTCACCCCTCCACTTT. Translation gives CASSRTGNSPLHF.

CDR3 coding DNA: TGTGCCAGTGCTCAGGGAGGGTCGAAGGATACGCAGTATTTT. Its protein product is CASAQGGSKDTQYF. This chain connects TRBV7-2 to TRBJ2-3; 7 bases are a match to TRBD2. Trimming removed 9 bases from V and 6 bases from J; junction bases left unmatched: 12. The CDR3 is 14 amino acids. The germline V gene encodes CDR1 SGHTA and CDR2 FQGNSA.

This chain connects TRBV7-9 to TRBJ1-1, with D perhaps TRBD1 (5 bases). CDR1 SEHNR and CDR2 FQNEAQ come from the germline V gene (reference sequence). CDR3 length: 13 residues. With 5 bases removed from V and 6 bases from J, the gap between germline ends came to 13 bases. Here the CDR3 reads CASSQWGGSEAFF. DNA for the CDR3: TGTGCCAGCAGCCAATGGGGGGGATCTGAAGCTTTCTTT.

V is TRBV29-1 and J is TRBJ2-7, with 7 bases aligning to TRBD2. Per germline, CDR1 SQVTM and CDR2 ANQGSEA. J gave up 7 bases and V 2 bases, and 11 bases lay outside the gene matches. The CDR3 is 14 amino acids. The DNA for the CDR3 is TGCAGCGTTGAATTGGGCGGGGGTTGGGGTGAGCAGTACTTC. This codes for CSVELGGGWGEQYF.

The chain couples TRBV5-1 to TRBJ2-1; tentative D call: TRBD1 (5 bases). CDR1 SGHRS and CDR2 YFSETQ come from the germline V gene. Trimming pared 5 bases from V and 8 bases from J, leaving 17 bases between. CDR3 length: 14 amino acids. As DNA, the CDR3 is TGCGCCAGCAGATTCTTGGCAGGGAACGATGAGCAGTTCTTC. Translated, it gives CASRFLAGNDEQFF.

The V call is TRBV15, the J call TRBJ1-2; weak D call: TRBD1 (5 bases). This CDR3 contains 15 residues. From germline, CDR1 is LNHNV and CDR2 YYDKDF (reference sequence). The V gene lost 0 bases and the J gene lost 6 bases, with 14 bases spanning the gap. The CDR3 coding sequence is TGTGCCACCAGCAGAGATCAGCTGGGAGGGGATGGCTACACCTTC. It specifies CATSRDQLGGDGYTF. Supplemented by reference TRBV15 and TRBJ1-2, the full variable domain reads DAMVIQNPRYQVTQFGKPVTLSCSQTLNHNVMYWYQQKSSQAPKLLFHYYDKDFNNEADTPDNFQSRRPNTSFCFLDIRSPGLGDTAMYLCATSRDQLGGDGYTFGSGTRLTVV.